This T cell receptor beta chain was sequenced in a study of OX40 agonist ivuxolimab in advanced cancers. Sequencing was performed with immunoSEQ multiplex PCR; in TCRdb, only in-frame clones are kept and a portion is missing. The sample has over 15,000 clones, about 76% seen once. The germline CDR1 and CDR2 sequences are GTSNPN and SVGIG (reference sequence). This CDR3 region has 13 residues. V was clipped by 1 base and J by 2 bases, with 8 bases between them. This receptor was taken from an adult with an advanced solid tumor such as melanoma, head and neck, liver or kidney cancer. This sample comprised CD4+ or CD8+ T cells sorted from blood, obtained in a trial of the OX40 agonist ivuxolimab. V and J are TRBV30 and TRBJ1-1, with D unclear. Here the CDR3 reads CAWSEGHNTEAFF. The CDR3 nucleotides are TGTGCCTGGAGTGAAGGCCATAACACTGAAGCTTTCTTT.